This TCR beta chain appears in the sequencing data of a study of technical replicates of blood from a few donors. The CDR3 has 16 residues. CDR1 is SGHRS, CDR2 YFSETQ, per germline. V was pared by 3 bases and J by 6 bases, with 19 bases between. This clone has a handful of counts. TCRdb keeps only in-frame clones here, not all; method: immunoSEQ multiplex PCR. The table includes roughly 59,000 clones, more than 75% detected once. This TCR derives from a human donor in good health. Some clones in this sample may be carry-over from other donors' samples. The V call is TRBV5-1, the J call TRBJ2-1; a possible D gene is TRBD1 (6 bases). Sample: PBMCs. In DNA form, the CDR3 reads TGCGCCAGCAGCTCCGGGTCTTTCCAGGGGATCAATGAGCAGTTCTTC. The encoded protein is CASSSGSFQGINEQFF.